This is a list of T cell receptor beta chains from one sample in a study of blood T cell repertoires in COVID-19. Sequencing was performed with immunoSEQ multiplex PCR; in TCRdb, only in-frame clones are kept and a portion is missing. The sample contains tens of thousands of clones, roughly 88% of which appear only once. The sequencing sample was made of peripheral blood. The receptors shown here come from a human donor in a cohort sampled during active COVID-19. The CDR3 runs from the conserved cysteine through the conserved F or W. Each record gives: CDR3 protein, CDR3 DNA, CDR3 length, D gene, clone size, V gene, J gene. A D gene is named only where the DNA matches it firmly. Rows give clone size only sometimes, using once, few, many, or a class for an expanded clone.

CASSGGTGDPRGTEAFF,TGCGCCAGCAGCGGGGGGACAGGGGACCCACGAGGCACTGAAGCTTTCTTT,17,TRBD1,.,TRBV5-1,TRBJ1-1
CASSDRDSTYEQYF,TGTGCCAGCAGTGACCGGGACTCCACCTACGAGCAGTACTTC,14,.,.,TRBV27,TRBJ2-7
CASSLGDSEVYF,TGTGCCAGCAGCTTAGGGGACAGCGAGGTGTACTTC,12,TRBD1,.,TRBV7-9,TRBJ2-7
CASRLGGQGANTDTQYF,TGTGCAAGTCGCTTAGGGGGGCAGGGAGCCAACACAGATACGCAGTATTTT,17,.,.,TRBV12-2,TRBJ2-3
CASSSVERGGADTQYF,TGTGCCAGCAGCTCAGTCGAGCGGGGGGGCGCAGATACGCAGTATTTT,16,TRBD2,.,TRBV7-2,TRBJ2-3
CASSFRTEYNQPQHF,TGTGCCAGCAGCTTCCGAACAGAATACAATCAGCCCCAGCATTTT,15,.,.,TRBV7-6,TRBJ1-5
CASSPSYANWNEQFF,TGTGCCAGCAGCCCCTCCTACGCGAATTGGAATGAGCAGTTCTTC,15,.,.,TRBV7-3,TRBJ2-1
CASSELITGVATEAFF,TGCGCCAGCAGTGAGTTAATAACCGGGGTGGCCACTGAAGCTTTCTTT,16,.,.,TRBV10-2,TRBJ1-1
CASSPPRGTSYEQYF,TGTGCCAGCAGTCCTCCCAGGGGGACTTCCTACGAGCAGTACTTC,15,.,.,TRBV28,TRBJ2-7
CASTPGQNYGYTF,TGTGCCAGCACCCCGGGACAGAACTATGGCTACACCTTC,13,TRBD1,.,TRBV6-6,TRBJ1-2
CASSLVSSYEQYF,TGTGCCAGCAGCTTAGTTAGCTCCTACGAGCAGTACTTC,13,.,once,TRBV7-2,TRBJ2-7
CASSPSGGGNQPQHF,TGTGCCAGCAGCCCGTCAGGGGGTGGCAATCAGCCCCAGCATTTT,15,TRBD1,.,TRBV2,TRBJ1-5
CASSLVVAGADGYTF,TGTGCCAGCAGCTTGGTGGTGGCAGGGGCCGATGGCTACACCTTC,15,.,.,TRBV5-5,TRBJ1-2
CASSEAGVTTDTQYF,TGTGCCAGCAGTGAAGCGGGGGTGACCACAGATACGCAGTATTTT,15,TRBD2,.,TRBV6-4,TRBJ2-3
CASSVAQTSTDTQYF,TGTGCCAGCAGCGTAGCCCAGACTTCCACAGATACGCAGTATTTT,15,.,once,TRBV9,TRBJ2-3
CASSGLVQETQYF,TGTGCCAGCAGTGGTCTAGTACAAGAGACCCAGTACTTC,13,.,.,TRBV2,TRBJ2-5
CASSLTGRDEQYF,TGTGCCAGCAGCCTCACAGGGCGCGACGAGCAGTACTTC,13,.,.,TRBV7-8,TRBJ2-7
CASSYSGSGGASNNEQFF,TGTGCCAGCAGTTACAGTGGTAGCGGGGGGGCCTCGAACAATGAGCAGTTCTTC,18,TRBD2,few,TRBV6-2/TRBV6-3,TRBJ2-1
CASSTGTGAYEQYF,TGTGCCAGCAGTACCGGGACAGGAGCCTACGAGCAGTACTTC,14,TRBD1,.,TRBV27,TRBJ2-7
CASILRGGLETQYF,TGTGCCAGCATTTTACGGGGGGGCCTGGAGACCCAGTACTTC,14,TRBD2,.,TRBV6-5,TRBJ2-5
CATSSQGTASYEQYF,TGTGCCACCAGTTCTCAAGGGACAGCAAGCTACGAGCAGTACTTC,15,TRBD1,.,TRBV24-1,TRBJ2-7
CASSGGKTSGHRETDTQYF,TGCGCCAGCAGCGGAGGGAAGACTAGCGGCCACCGGGAAACAGATACGCAGTATTTT,19,TRBD2,once,TRBV10-1,TRBJ2-3
CASSHLAGANTGELFF,TGTGCCAGCAGCCACCTAGCGGGGGCTAACACCGGGGAGCTGTTTTTT,16,TRBD2,.,TRBV3-1/TRBV3-2,TRBJ2-2
CASSLAGNTIYF,TGTGCCAGCAGCCTTGCGGGAAACACCATATATTTT,12,.,.,TRBV7-9,TRBJ1-3
CASGGPPSGTDTQYF,TGTGCCAGCGGGGGGCCACCTTCCGGCACAGATACGCAGTATTTT,15,.,.,TRBV19,TRBJ2-3
CASSPGQLGWNTEAFF,TGCGCCAGCAGCCCGGGACAGCTGGGTTGGAACACTGAAGCTTTCTTT,16,TRBD1,.,TRBV4-1,TRBJ1-1
CASSYSLGLNEQFF,TGTGCCAGCAGTTACTCCCTAGGTCTCAATGAGCAGTTCTTC,14,.,.,TRBV6-2/TRBV6-3,TRBJ2-1
CASTVAGGGTEAFF,TGTGCCAGCACCGTGGCAGGGGGCGGCACTGAAGCTTTCTTT,14,TRBD1,.,TRBV6-5,TRBJ1-1
CASSPAGGEVSPLHF,TGTGCCAGCAGTCCGGCGGGTGGGGAAGTTTCACCCCTCCACTTT,15,.,.,TRBV28,TRBJ1-6
CASSNWAGGYNEQFF,TGTGCCAGCAGCAATTGGGCGGGGGGCTACAATGAGCAGTTCTTC,15,TRBD2,.,TRBV11-2,TRBJ2-1
CASSLDRVNTEAFF,TGTGCCAGCAGCTTGGACAGGGTTAACACTGAAGCTTTCTTT,14,TRBD1,once,TRBV7-3,TRBJ1-1
CASSPGLGRYEQYF,TGTGCCAGCAGCCCGGGACTGGGACGCTACGAGCAGTACTTC,14,.,.,TRBV6-5,TRBJ2-7
CASSLLQETQYF,TGTGCCAGCAGCCTCCTCCAAGAGACCCAGTACTTC,12,.,once,TRBV3-1/TRBV3-2,TRBJ2-5
CASSPSSTSPAEQFF,TGTGCCAGCAGTCCCAGTTCGACTAGTCCGGCTGAGCAGTTCTTC,15,.,once,TRBV6-5,TRBJ2-1
CASSPGGVQETQYF,TGTGCCAGCTCACCAGGCGGGGTGCAAGAGACCCAGTACTTC,14,.,.,TRBV18,TRBJ2-5
CASSTQGLRYEAFF,TGTGCCAGCAGTACCCAGGGACTGCGGTATGAAGCTTTCTTT,14,.,.,TRBV14,TRBJ1-1
CASSIGQGATEAFF,TGTGCCAGCAGTATAGGACAGGGGGCCACTGAAGCTTTCTTT,14,TRBD1,.,TRBV6-5,TRBJ1-1
CASSEAQFLQEQYF,TGTGCCAGCAGTGAAGCGCAGTTCCTCCAAGAGCAGTACTTC,14,.,few,TRBV6-1,TRBJ2-7
CASSYSPRGYEQYF,TGTGCCAGCAGTTACTCCCCCAGGGGCTACGAGCAGTACTTC,14,.,.,TRBV6-6,TRBJ2-7
CSVKGQGSWETQYF,TGCAGCGTTAAAGGACAGGGGAGTTGGGAGACCCAGTACTTC,14,TRBD1,.,TRBV29-1,TRBJ2-5
CASSWDRGHTEAFF,TGTGCCAGCAGCTGGGACAGGGGGCACACTGAAGCTTTCTTT,14,TRBD1,.,TRBV6-5,TRBJ1-1
CASSIRQGGNQPQHF,TGTGCCAGTAGTATCCGCCAGGGAGGTAATCAGCCCCAGCATTTT,15,.,.,TRBV19,TRBJ1-5
CAWDWRGFGANVLTF,TGTGCCTGGGATTGGAGGGGATTTGGGGCCAACGTCCTGACTTTC,15,.,.,TRBV30,TRBJ2-6
CASSQDRVGNTIYF,TGCGCCAGCAGCCAAGACAGGGTTGGAAACACCATATATTTT,14,.,.,TRBV4-3,TRBJ1-3
CATSRGANQPQHF,TGTGCCACCAGCAGAGGGGCCAATCAGCCCCAGCATTTT,13,.,.,TRBV15,TRBJ1-5
CASSYSTSGGADEQFF,TGTGCCAGCAGTTACTCGACTAGCGGGGGGGCAGATGAGCAGTTCTTC,16,TRBD2,.,TRBV6-6,TRBJ2-1
CASSQTADRGQNQPQHF,TGCGCCAGCAGCCAAACCGCTGACAGGGGACAAAACCAGCCCCAGCATTTT,17,TRBD1,.,TRBV4-1,TRBJ1-5
CASSVRGSSYNEQFF,TGTGCCAGCAGTGTGCGCGGTAGCTCCTACAATGAGCAGTTCTTC,15,.,.,TRBV6-4,TRBJ2-1
CASSPITSGATDTQYF,TGCGCCAGCAGCCCGATCACTAGCGGGGCCACAGATACGCAGTATTTT,16,TRBD2,once,TRBV5-1,TRBJ2-3
CASSTRTGQNTEAFF,TGTGCCAGCAGCACCAGGACCGGACAGAACACTGAAGCTTTCTTT,15,.,.,TRBV13,TRBJ1-1
CASSRSSGNTIYF,TGTGCCAGCAGTAGGAGCTCTGGAAACACCATATATTTT,13,.,once,TRBV6-5,TRBJ1-3
CASSYQQGDTTEAFF,TGTGCCAGCAGTTACCAACAGGGAGATACTACTGAAGCTTTCTTT,15,.,.,TRBV6-5,TRBJ1-1
CASSQLAGVSTDTQYF,TGTGCCAGCAGTCAGTTAGCGGGGGTTAGCACAGATACGCAGTATTTT,16,TRBD2,.,TRBV7-8,TRBJ2-3
CASSEADRGGETQYF,TGTGCCAGCAGTGAAGCGGACAGGGGGGGGGAGACCCAGTACTTC,15,TRBD1,.,TRBV6-1,TRBJ2-5